These 29 T cell receptor beta chains came from one sample sequenced in a study of vaccination and CD4 T cells after COVID-19. The time point: late sampling 161 to 241 days after vaccination in a few convalescent patients. Treatment defined: roughly 10-day PBMC culture with coronavirus spike peptide pools or control peptides (ViraFEST assay). No antigens are known for them. Cultured CD4+ T cell DNA was sequenced using the Oncomine TCR Beta short-read assay. TCRdb used MiXCR to reprocess the PCR reads, holding one entry per CDR3 protein. The profile shows over 20,000 distinct CDR3 sequences, about 31% of them singletons. This material consisted of CD4+ T cells from blood, cultured in vitro, taken about 7 months after SARS-CoV-2 vaccination. All receptors derive from a human donor who had recovered from COVID-19.

The chain carries TRBV20-1 and TRBJ2-3; D perhaps matches TRBD2 (6 bases). V was clipped by 3 bases and J by 5 bases, with 12 bases between them. Germline loops: CDR1 DFQATT, CDR2 SNEGSKA (reference sequence). The CDR3 length is 13 residues. The CDR3 loop reads CSASGSEGDTQYF. CDR3 nucleotide sequence: TGCAGTGCTAGCGGGAGCGAGGGAGATACGCAGTATTTT.

This clonotype has just a few counts. This chain links TRBV6-1 with TRBJ2-1; 13 nucleotides agree with TRBD2. This CDR3 region has 15 residues. The germline V gene has CDR1 MNHNS and CDR2 SASEGT. Trimming took 7 bases from V and 6 from J; bases not matched to a gene: 6. The CDR3 sequence: CASTRTSGSPNEQFF. The CDR3 DNA follows: TGTGCCAGCACTAGGACTAGCGGGAGTCCCAATGAGCAGTTCTTC.

This clonotype turned up a few times. The rearrangement uses TRBV6-1 and TRBJ1-1, with 7 bases aligning to TRBD1. The CDR3 runs to 18 residues. V was clipped by 6 bases and J by 0 bases; unmatched bases: 16. CDR1 and CDR2 from the germline V gene are MNHNS and SASEGT. DNA of the CDR3: TGTGCCAGCAGCCAAGGACAGGCCAGCCTCGAACTGAACACTGAAGCTTTCTTT. Protein: CASSQGQASLELNTEAFF.

By its share, this clonotype is medium-sized. The chain has TRBV20-1 and TRBJ1-2; D not resolved. Germline CDR1 is DFQATT and CDR2 is SNEGSKA (reference sequence). V was shortened by 3 bases and J by 2 bases, with 7 bases between the two germline ends. CDR3 length: 12 amino acids. DNA for the CDR3: TGCAGTGCTAGCGTGCAGAACTATGGCTACACCTTC. It codes for CSASVQNYGYTF.

V and J are TRBV20-1 and TRBJ2-1; 8 bases are a match to TRBD2. Trimming removed 2 bases from V and 0 bases from J; junction bases left unmatched: 15. The CDR3 spans 19 residues. The germline CDR1 and CDR2 sequences are DFQATT and SNEGSKA (reference sequence). The CDR3 nucleotides read TGCAGTGCTAGAACTTCGGGACTAGACCAGTATACCTCCTACAATGAGCAGTTCTTC. Amino acid sequence: CSARTSGLDQYTSYNEQFF.

This clonotype was picked up a small number of times. The V and J genes are TRBV10-3 and TRBJ2-5; D is unclear. V lost 4 bases and J lost 5, with 11 bases in between. This CDR3 spans 13 amino acids. CDR1 is ENHRY, CDR2 SYGVKD, per germline. For the CDR3, the DNA is TGTGCCATCAGTGGGGGTCTAAAGGAGACCCAGTACTTC. Amino acids: CAISGGLKETQYF.

The genes are TRBV20-1 and TRBJ2-1; D gene ambiguous. This CDR3 comprises 13 residues. From germline, CDR1 is DFQATT and CDR2 SNEGSKA (reference sequence). The V end lost 0 bases, the J end lost 7 bases, and 10 bases lay between the germline ends. CDR3 nucleotide sequence: TGCAGTGCTAGAGACGGACCCAGAAATGAGCAGTTCTTC. Translating gives CSARDGPRNEQFF.

This clonotype was seen a few times. The chain's CDR3 is CAISGPGTNQPQHF. CDR3 nucleotide sequence: TGTGCCATCAGTGGGCCGGGGACAAATCAGCCCCAGCATTTT. The chain is built from TRBV10-3 and TRBJ1-5, with a tentative D call TRBD1 (6 bases). This CDR3 region has 14 residues. V lost 4 bases and J 4 bases, leaving 11 bases between the germline ends. Germline values: CDR1 ENHRY, CDR2 SYGVKD.

The chain carries TRBV18 and TRBJ2-5; D might be TRBD1 (6 bases). Germline CDR1 reads KGHSH; CDR2 reads LQKENI. The CDR3 runs to 16 residues. V lost 3 bases to trimming and J lost 5 bases, with 19 bases between them. CDR3 DNA: TGTGCCAGCTCACCTTCCCCGGGACAAGGAGCGGAGACCCAGTACTTC. Protein: CASSPSPGQGAETQYF. The whole variable domain, remainder taken from reference TRBV18 and TRBJ2-5, is NAGVMQNPRHLVRRRGQEARLRCSPMKGHSHVYWYRQLPEEGLKFMVYLQKENIIDESGMPKERFSAEFPKEGPSILRIQQVVRGDSAAYFCASSPSPGQGAETQYFGPGTRLLVL.

Only a few counts were recorded for this clonotype. V usage is TRBV27 and J usage is TRBJ1-1; maybe TRBD1 (6 bases). V lost 4 bases and J lost 0, with 6 bases in between. The CDR3 totals 13 residues. Germline assignment: CDR1 MNHEY and CDR2 SMNVEV (reference sequence). The CDR3 region is CASSYRVNTEAFF. DNA of the CDR3: TGTGCCAGCAGTTACAGGGTGAACACTGAAGCTTTCTTT.

The chain combines TRBV21-1 with TRBJ2-1; the table's D call TRBD1 went unverified against the DNA. TRBV21-1 is termed a pseudogene. The CDR3 contains 19 residues. The CDR3 nucleotides read TGTGCCAGCAGCTCTCAACCCCAGGGTCCGTCCCGCTCCTACAATGAGCAGTTCTTC. Protein sequence: CASSSQPQGPSRSYNEQFF.

V gene TRBV4-1 combines with J gene TRBJ2-5; 10 bases line up with TRBD2. Unmatched junction bases numbered 7, after V lost 4 bases and J lost 2 bases. The CDR3 contains 16 residues. Looked up from germline, CDR1 is MGHRA and CDR2 is YSYEKL. The CDR3 protein is CASSLGSGRSQETQYF. CDR3 in DNA: TGCGCCAGCAGCCTAGGTAGCGGGAGGTCGCAAGAGACCCAGTACTTC.

This clonotype was counted a few times. The gene calls are TRBV27 and TRBJ2-6; D may be TRBD1 (6 bases). Germline-derived CDR1 and CDR2 are MNHEY and SMNVEV (reference sequence). The CDR3 is made up of 15 amino acids. V shed 6 bases and J shed 7 bases, with 16 bases lying between them. CDR3 region: CASSSVNRVANVLTF. In nucleotides, the CDR3 is TGTGCCAGCAGCTCCGTCAACAGGGTCGCCAACGTCCTGACTTTC. The full variable domain, its missing parts supplied by reference TRBV27 and TRBJ2-6, is EAQVTQNPRYLITVTGKKLTVTCSQNMNHEYMSWYRQDPGLGLRQIYYSMNVEVTDKGDVPEGYKVSRKEKRNFPLILESPSPNQTSLYFCASSSVNRVANVLTFGAGSRLTVL.

The V gene is TRBV7-2, the J gene TRBJ2-7; no clear D. V was shortened by 1 base and J by 2 bases, with 9 bases between the two germline ends. Per the germline V gene, CDR1 is SGHTA and CDR2 is FQGNSA. The CDR3 is made up of 14 amino acids. DNA for the CDR3: TGTGCCAGCAGCTTAGGAGGTCCAGCCTACGAGCAGTACTTC. It yields the protein CASSLGGPAYEQYF.

The gene calls are TRBV28 and TRBJ2-3, with TRBD1 identical over 12 bases. Germline assignment: CDR1 MDHEN and CDR2 SYDVKM. V lost 9 bases and J lost 4; bases outside the gene matches: 5. CDR3 length: 14 amino acids. CDR3 nucleotides: TGTGCCAGTTCCCGGGACAGGGGGCCAGATACGCAGTATTTT. Its translation is CASSRDRGPDTQYF.

This chain links TRBV28 with TRBJ2-1, with D perhaps TRBD2 (6 bases). V was pared by 2 bases and J by 10 bases, with 9 bases between. CDR1 MDHEN and CDR2 SYDVKM come from the germline V gene. The CDR3 consists of 12 residues. The CDR3 region is CASSLIGREQFF. DNA for the CDR3: TGTGCCAGCAGTTTAATCGGGAGAGAGCAGTTCTTC.

The chain combines TRBV5-4 with TRBJ2-3; 11 bases fit TRBD2. The CDR3 extends over 16 amino acids. V was pared by 4 bases and J by 4 bases, with 8 bases of the junction left unmatched. Looked up from germline, CDR1 is SGHNT and CDR2 is YYREEE (reference sequence). In nucleotides, the CDR3 is TGTGCCAGCAGCGCTGGGACTAGCGGACTCGCAGATACGCAGTATTTT. Translating gives CASSAGTSGLADTQYF.

The V call is TRBV7-3, the J call TRBJ2-5; the match to TRBD2 covers 7 bases. From germline, CDR1 is SGHTA and CDR2 FQGTGA. After removal of 7 bases from V and 5 bases from J, the junction contained 10 bases not matched to a gene. There are 14 residues in the CDR3. This CDR3 is CASTSSGVRETQYF. CDR3 DNA sequence: TGTGCCAGCACCTCAAGCGGGGTTCGGGAGACCCAGTACTTC.

This clonotype was seen more than once but under ten times. J is TRBJ1-5 and V is TRBV24-1; TRBD1 matches 9 bases. The V segment lost 7 bases and the J segment 2 bases; nucleotides outside the gene matches: 11. The CDR3 runs 17 residues. Germline CDR1 reads KGHDR; CDR2 reads SFDVKD. The CDR3 here is CATSKGTGKRGNQPQHF. The DNA for the CDR3 is TGTGCCACCAGCAAGGGGACAGGGAAAAGGGGCAATCAGCCCCAGCATTTT.

This clonotype was seen only a few times. The chain uses TRBV7-2 and TRBJ1-1, with no clear D. The CDR3 consists of 14 residues. Germline CDR1 and CDR2: SGHTA and FQGNSA. V shed 5 bases and J shed 0 bases, with 10 bases lying between them. The CDR3 loop reads CASSPRHLNTEAFF. The CDR3 coding sequence is TGTGCCAGCAGCCCGCGACACCTGAACACTGAAGCTTTCTTT.

This clonotype was detected many times. V gene TRBV6-1 combines with J gene TRBJ2-7; either TRBD1 or TRBD2 may fit D (5 bases each). Germline CDR1 reads MNHNS; CDR2 reads SASEGT. The CDR3 is made up of 13 amino acids. V dropped 6 bases and J dropped 3 bases, with 12 bases sitting between them. CDR3 sequence (DNA): TGTGCCAGCAGCATGGGACCAAACTACGAGCAGTACTTC. Translation: CASSMGPNYEQYF.

The chain carries TRBV19 and TRBJ2-6; no definite D call. V lost 7 bases to trimming and J lost 0 bases, with 10 bases between them. This CDR3 is 15 amino acids long. CDR1 is LNHDA and CDR2 is SQIVND in the germline V gene (reference sequence). The CDR3 spells CASTALDSGANVLTF. CDR3 DNA sequence: TGTGCCAGTACCGCCCTGGACTCTGGGGCCAACGTCCTGACTTTC.

V usage is TRBV20-1 and J usage is TRBJ2-3, with TRBD2 matching over 7 bases. Germline values: CDR1 DFQATT, CDR2 SNEGSKA (reference sequence). CDR3 length equals 14 residues. Unmatched junction bases numbered 6, after V lost 4 bases and J lost 2 bases. The chain's CDR3 is CSAKGTTHTDTQYF. The CDR3 DNA follows: TGCAGTGCTAAGGGGACTACACACACAGATACGCAGTATTTT.

J is TRBJ2-7 and V is TRBV7-6; 9 nucleotides align to TRBD2. With 1 base clipped from V and 2 bases from J, the junction kept 6 bases outside the gene matches. This CDR3 is built from 16 residues. Germline V gene lookup returns CDR1 SGHVS and CDR2 FNYEAQ. The DNA for the CDR3 is TGTGCCAGCAGCTTAGGGGAGACTAGCGGAGCCTACGAGCAGTACTTC. Protein product: CASSLGETSGAYEQYF.

This clonotype was seen a few times. The chain carries TRBV6-5 and TRBJ2-5, with D unclear. Germline CDR1 and CDR2: MNHEY and SVGAGI. The CDR3 loop spans 13 amino acids. V lost 4 bases and J lost 5, with 11 bases in between. The CDR3 region has the DNA TGTGCCAGCAGTTTGTCCCTCGGGGAGACCCAGTACTTC. The encoded protein is CASSLSLGETQYF.

This clonotype has just a few counts. The chain is built from TRBV4-3 and TRBJ2-5, with TRBD1 matching over 10 bases. V gave up 5 bases and J gave up 6 bases; unmatched junction bases: 9. Germline assignment: CDR1 LGHNA and CDR2 YSLEER. The CDR3 runs 15 residues. DNA of the CDR3: TGCGCCAGCAGCATGCAGACAGGGGGCGGGAAGACCCAGTACTTC. This sequence encodes CASSMQTGGGKTQYF.

V is TRBV27 and J is TRBJ1-1; 8 nucleotides agree with TRBD1. Looked up from germline, CDR1 is MNHEY and CDR2 is SMNVEV (reference sequence). CDR3 length: 14 residues. V dropped 8 bases and J dropped 0; count of bases not matched to a gene: 5. CDR3 bases: TGTGCCAGCGGAAGACAGGGGTTGAACACTGAAGCTTTCTTT. Translated, it gives CASGRQGLNTEAFF.

This chain connects TRBV6-1 to TRBJ1-5; the D gene is possibly TRBD1 (5 bases). Trimming removed 10 bases at V and 5 bases at J, with 18 bases between. CDR3 length: 14 amino acids. From germline, CDR1 is MNHNS and CDR2 SASEGT. CDR3 in amino acids: CATLKGWGDQPQHF. The CDR3 region has the DNA TGTGCCACCCTTAAGGGCTGGGGGGATCAGCCCCAGCATTTT.

By share, this clonotype counts as medium-sized (0.01 to 0.1%). The CDR3 DNA is TGTGCCAGCTCACCCGCAGGGGCCCAGCCCCAGCATTTT. This translates into CASSPAGAQPQHF. The chain employs TRBV18 and TRBJ1-5, with D maybe TRBD1 (6 bases). CDR3 length equals 13 residues. Trimming stripped 3 bases from V and 7 bases from J, with 10 bases between. Germline-derived CDR1 and CDR2 are KGHSH and LQKENI.